The next 23 T cell receptor beta chains were all read from a single sample in a study of OX40 agonist ivuxolimab in advanced cancers. Some clones are missing from TCRdb's copy, which holds only in-frame ones; the method was immunoSEQ multiplex PCR. The table has 66,000 or so clones, about 85% seen once. This sample comprised CD4+ or CD8+ T cells sorted from blood, obtained in a trial of the OX40 agonist ivuxolimab. These receptors were collected from an adult with an advanced solid tumor such as melanoma, head and neck, liver or kidney cancer.

The genes are TRBV11-2 and TRBJ2-5; a weak D match, TRBD2 (5 bases). Germline loops: CDR1 SGHAT, CDR2 FQNNGV. The CDR3 totals 13 residues. With 1 base removed from V and 4 bases from J, the gap between germline ends came to 7 bases. The CDR3, as DNA: TGTGCCAGCAGCTTAGCGACTATAGAGACCCAGTACTTC. This sequence encodes CASSLATIETQYF.

This clone was seen a handful of times. V is TRBV29-1 and J is TRBJ1-1; the match to TRBD1 covers 9 bases. This CDR3 comprises 17 residues. Germline CDR1 and CDR2: SQVTM and ANQGSEA. Germline trimming cut 4 bases from V and 5 bases from J; bases unmatched to any gene: 17. The CDR3 DNA follows: TGCAGCGTTGTTGGGTTGAGGAACAGGGGGCCTCGAACTGAAGCTTTCTTT. It yields the protein CSVVGLRNRGPRTEAFF.

In this sample, this clone turned up a few times. The chain links TRBV28 to TRBJ1-5; a weak D match, TRBD1 (5 bases). The CDR3 is made up of 17 amino acids. Germline V gene lookup returns CDR1 MDHEN and CDR2 SYDVKM. V shed 10 bases and J shed 4 bases, with 26 bases lying between them. The DNA for the CDR3 is TGTGCCACCCGACGGCAGCAGGGAAAGGTTTGGAATCAGCCCCAGCATTTT. Translated: CATRRQQGKVWNQPQHF.

V is TRBV6-1 and J is TRBJ1-4; 10 positions match TRBD1. This CDR3 comprises 14 residues. Germline V gives CDR1 MNHNS, CDR2 SASEGT. J lost 7 bases, V lost 5 bases, and 4 bases had no gene match. The CDR3 here is CASSRQGAREKLFF. In DNA, the CDR3 is TGTGCCAGCAGTCGACAGGGGGCTCGTGAAAAACTGTTTTTT.

The chain combines TRBV7-9 with TRBJ1-2, with D perhaps matching TRBD1 (5 bases). CDR3 length: 16 amino acids. The germline V gene has CDR1 SEHNR and CDR2 FQNEAQ (reference sequence). The V and J ends lost 0 bases and 0 bases respectively, with 11 bases between them. This CDR3 is CASSLAGGRANYGYTF. In DNA form, the CDR3 reads TGTGCCAGCAGCTTAGCTGGGGGGAGAGCTAACTATGGCTACACCTTC.

The V call is TRBV9, the J call TRBJ2-3, with D uncertain. From germline, CDR1 is SGDLS and CDR2 YYNGEE. Trimming cost V 2 bases and J 9 bases, with 10 bases left between them. There are 12 residues in the CDR3. CDR3 coding DNA: TGTGCCAGCAGCGTCCCTATGGGGACGCAGTATTTT. This gives the protein CASSVPMGTQYF. The full variable domain, rest sourced from reference TRBV9 and TRBJ2-3, is DSGVTQTPKHLITATGQRVTLRCSPRSGDLSVYWYQQSLDQGLQFLIQYYNGEERAKGNILERFSAQQFPDLHSELNLSSLELGDSALYFCASSVPMGTQYFGPGTRLTVL.

This clone showed up just once. The V and J genes are TRBV7-6 and TRBJ2-6; perhaps TRBD1 as D (6 bases). Germline V gene lookup returns CDR1 SGHVS and CDR2 FNYEAQ. The CDR3 is 21 amino acids. V shed 1 base and J shed 0 bases, with 22 bases lying between them. The CDR3 protein is CASSLVAEGVVADSGANVLTF. The CDR3 bases are TGTGCCAGCAGCTTAGTGGCTGAGGGGGTGGTCGCAGACTCTGGGGCCAACGTCCTGACTTTC.

This clone has just one count. CDR3 protein: CASSALSEGGDTQYF. The CDR3 DNA reads TGTGCCAGCAGCGCCCTGTCCGAGGGGGGAGATACGCAGTATTTT. J is TRBJ2-3 and V is TRBV5-4, with D possibly called TRBD1 or TRBD2 (6 bases each). The V end lost 4 bases, the J end lost 5 bases, and 17 bases lay between the germline ends. Germline-derived CDR1 and CDR2 are SGHNT and YYREEE (reference sequence). The CDR3 length is 15 residues.

V and J are TRBV19 and TRBJ1-1; 9 bases fit TRBD1. CDR3 length: 13 residues. The V gene's germline CDR1 is LNHDA and CDR2 SQIVND (reference sequence). The V segment lost 4 bases and the J segment 3 bases; nucleotides outside the gene matches: 0. CDR3 sequence (DNA): TGTGCCAGTAGTAGGGACAGGGACACTGAAGCTTTCTTT. Encoded protein: CASSRDRDTEAFF.

The chain carries TRBV5-1 and TRBJ1-2, with 7 bases matching TRBD1. Germline V lookup: CDR1 SGHRS, CDR2 YFSETQ. Germline trimming cut 0 bases from V and 2 bases from J; bases unmatched to any gene: 10. This CDR3 is 17 amino acids long. In DNA, the CDR3 is TGCGCCAGCAGCTTGGACCCATTCACAGGGGAGAACTATGGCTACACCTTC. It specifies CASSLDPFTGENYGYTF. Based on the CDR3 plus reference TRBV5-1 and TRBJ1-2, the full variable domain is KAGVTQTPRYLIKTRGQQVTLSCSPISGHRSVSWYQQTPGQGLQFLFEYFSETQRNKGNFPGRFSGRQFSNSRSEMNVSTLELGDSALYLCASSLDPFTGENYGYTFGSGTRLTVV.

This clone has just one count. The chain employs TRBV15 and TRBJ2-1, with D perhaps TRBD1 (5 bases). CDR1 and CDR2 from the germline V gene are LNHNV and YYDKDF (reference sequence). CDR3 length: 13 amino acids. V was pared by 0 bases and J by 8 bases, with 8 bases between. CDR3 DNA sequence: TGTGCCACCAGCAGAGACAGGGCCGATGAGCAGTTCTTC. Protein sequence: CATSRDRADEQFF.

The genes are TRBV4-2 and TRBJ2-1; TRBD1 might be the D (6 bases). The germline V and J ends were trimmed by 0 bases and 3 bases, with 12 bases remaining between them. The CDR3 contains 16 residues. CDR1 is LGHNA, CDR2 YNFKEQ, per germline. DNA of the CDR3: TGTGCCAGCAGCCAAGAAGGACAGACTTACTACAATGAGCAGTTCTTC. It encodes CASSQEGQTYYNEQFF.

This chain connects TRBV19 to TRBJ1-6, with D tentatively TRBD1 (5 bases). Trimming left V 4 bases short and J 7 bases short, with 14 bases between. Germline CDR1 is LNHDA and CDR2 is SQIVND (reference sequence). CDR3 size: 15 residues. The CDR3 sequence is CASSTTGVPNSPLHF. CDR3 in DNA: TGTGCCAGTAGTACCACAGGCGTGCCCAATTCACCCCTCCACTTT.

The chain couples TRBV5-5 to TRBJ1-4; the D is unclear. Per germline, CDR1 SGHKS and CDR2 YYEKEE (reference sequence). Trimming took off 0 bases at V and 8 bases at J, with 8 bases between the two ends. The CDR3 length is 13 residues. The DNA of the CDR3 is TGTGCCAGCAGCTTGGTGTCGACAGAAAAACTGTTTTTT. Translating gives CASSLVSTEKLFF.

In the case of this clone: At one end, the junction sequence differs from germline, possibly due to a read error. The rearrangement uses TRBV11-2 and TRBJ1-3; a weak D match, TRBD1 (5 bases). From germline, CDR1 is SGHAT and CDR2 FQNNGV. The CDR3 spans 16 residues. The CDR3 loop is CASTLGAVSSGNTIYF. In nucleotides, the CDR3 is TGTGCCAGCACCTTAGGGGCGGTCTCCTCTGGAAACACCATATATTTT. Supplemented by reference TRBV11-2 and TRBJ1-3, the full variable domain reads EAGVAQSPRYKIIEKRQSVAFWCNPISGHATLYWYQQILGQGPKLLIQFQNNGVVDDSQLPKDRFSAERLKGVDSTLKIQPAKLEDSAVYLCASTLGAVSSGNTIYFGEGSWLTVV.

The chain joins TRBV6-8 to TRBJ1-5; tentatively, D is TRBD1 (6 bases). The V gene lost 4 bases and the J gene lost 0 bases, with 16 bases spanning the gap. The CDR3 is made up of 17 amino acids. CDR1 is MNHGY, CDR2 SAAAGT, per germline. The chain's CDR3 is CASSSGQWGDSNQPQHF. The CDR3 DNA reads as TGTGCCAGCAGTTCTGGACAGTGGGGGGATAGCAATCAGCCCCAGCATTTT.

The chain joins TRBV27 to TRBJ1-2; D not resolved. Germline lookup yields CDR1 MNHEY and CDR2 SMNVEV (reference sequence). This CDR3 is 17 amino acids long. V was shortened by 5 bases and J by 0 bases, with 19 bases between the two germline ends. The CDR3 DNA is TGTGCCAGCAGTAAAGAGGGAGGTGGCAGAACTAACTATGGCTACACCTTC. Translating gives CASSKEGGGRTNYGYTF.

The V gene is TRBV30, the J gene TRBJ1-3, with D uncertain. CDR1 is GTSNPN, CDR2 SVGIG, per germline (reference sequence). CDR3 length equals 12 residues. Trimming took 2 bases from V and 8 from J, leaving 10 bases between them. This CDR3 reads CAWSPDRDTIYF. The CDR3 nucleotides are TGTGCCTGGAGTCCCGATAGGGACACCATATATTTT.

V and J are TRBV7-2 and TRBJ1-3; D might be TRBD1 (5 bases). The V end lost 3 bases, the J end lost 4 bases, and 13 bases lay between the germline ends. The germline V gene encodes CDR1 SGHTA and CDR2 FQGNSA. The CDR3 is 15 residues long. In DNA form, the CDR3 reads TGTGCCAGCAGCTTCCCGGTTACAGGCGGAAACACCATATATTTT. This codes for CASSFPVTGGNTIYF.

This clone was seen more than once but under ten times. The rearrangement links TRBV7-9 to TRBJ2-7, with TRBD1 identical over 9 bases. The CDR3 has 14 residues. V gave up 4 bases and J gave up 7 bases; unmatched junction bases: 8. CDR1 SEHNR and CDR2 FQNEAQ come from the germline V gene (reference sequence). CDR3 amino acids: CASSSGQGILEQYF. CDR3 DNA: TGTGCCAGCAGCTCGGGACAGGGAATCTTAGAGCAGTACTTC.

The CDR3 protein is CASSYDGVGQPQHF. The CDR3 DNA follows: TGTGCCAGCAGTTACGATGGGGTCGGTCAGCCCCAGCATTTT. The chain employs TRBV6-6 and TRBJ1-5, with D unresolved. Germline V lookup: CDR1 MNHNY, CDR2 SVGAGI (reference sequence). The CDR3 runs 14 residues. Trimming took 2 bases from V and 6 from J, leaving 11 bases between them.

V usage is TRBV5-1 and J usage is TRBJ2-5; no clear D gene. CDR3 length: 12 amino acids. With 0 bases removed from V and 5 bases from J, the gap between germline ends came to 5 bases. Germline V gene lookup returns CDR1 SGHRS and CDR2 YFSETQ. The CDR3 nucleotides read TGCGCCAGCAGCTTGGAGTCCGAGACCCAGTACTTC. Translated: CASSLESETQYF.

This chain links TRBV7-3 with TRBJ1-1; no definite D call. Trimming pared 0 bases from V and 2 bases from J, leaving 4 bases between. The germline V gene encodes CDR1 SGHTA and CDR2 FQGTGA. The CDR3 sequence is 13 residues long. The CDR3 region is CASSLTANTEAFF. The CDR3 DNA is TGTGCCAGCAGCTTAACGGCAAACACTGAAGCTTTCTTT.